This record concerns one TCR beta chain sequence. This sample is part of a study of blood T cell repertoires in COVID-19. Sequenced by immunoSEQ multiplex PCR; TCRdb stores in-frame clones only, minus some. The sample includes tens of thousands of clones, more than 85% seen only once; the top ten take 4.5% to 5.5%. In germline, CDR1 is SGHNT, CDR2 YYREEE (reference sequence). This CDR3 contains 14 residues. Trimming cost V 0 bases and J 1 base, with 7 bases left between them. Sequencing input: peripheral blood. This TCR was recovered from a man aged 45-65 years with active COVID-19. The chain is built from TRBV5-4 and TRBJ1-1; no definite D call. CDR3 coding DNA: TGTGCCAGCAGCTTGGTGGGCCAGAACACTGAAGCTTTCTTT. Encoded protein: CASSLVGQNTEAFF.